These 6 T cell receptor beta chains were sequenced from one sample in a study of blood T cell repertoires in COVID-19. Repertoires were generated with immunoSEQ multiplex PCR, while TCRdb's copy carries only in-frame clones and drops some. The sample has about 240,000 clones, about nine tenths seen once. Sequencing input: peripheral blood. The source is a man aged 30-40 years with COVID-19, enrolled during active disease.

This clone was counted once. The chain recombines TRBV27 with TRBJ2-2; perhaps TRBD2 as D (6 bases). Germline CDR1 and CDR2: MNHEY and SMNVEV (reference sequence). The length of the CDR3 is 14 residues. The V end was cut by 7 bases, the J end by 6 bases, with 15 bases between. CDR3 DNA: TGTGCCAGCACCGCCACCGGGGGAGCCGGGGAGCTGTTTTTT. It is translated as CASTATGGAGELFF.

This chain joins TRBV6-4 and TRBJ1-5; D is unclear. Germline lookup yields CDR1 MRHNA and CDR2 SNTAGT. Trimming took off 10 bases at V and 3 bases at J, with 13 bases between the two ends. The CDR3 has 13 residues. CDR3 in DNA: TGTGCCATCCCAGAGGTGGCCAATCAGCCCCAGCATTTT. It yields the protein CAIPEVANQPQHF.

V and J are TRBV6-5 and TRBJ1-1, with a possible D match to TRBD1 (5 bases). Germline CDR1 and CDR2: MNHEY and SVGAGI. V was cut by 0 bases and J by 4 bases, with 12 bases left in between. The CDR3 loop spans 15 amino acids. The CDR3 sequence: CASSYSNGGRTEAFF. The CDR3 DNA reads TGTGCCAGCAGTTACTCGAACGGGGGTCGCACTGAAGCTTTCTTT.

This chain joins TRBV3-1 (or the pseudogene TRBV3-2) and TRBJ1-6, with D perhaps TRBD1 (5 bases). CDR3 size: 14 residues. Per the germline V gene, CDR1 is LGHDT and CDR2 is YNNKEL (reference sequence). Trimming left V 4 bases short and J 7 bases short, with 11 bases between. The CDR3 DNA follows: TGTGCCAGCAGCCCTCGACAGCCCAATTCACCCCTCCACTTT. Its protein is CASSPRQPNSPLHF.

V gene TRBV27 combines with J gene TRBJ1-5; D not resolved. This CDR3 spans 15 amino acids. V was pared by 8 bases and J by 2 bases, with 16 bases between. CDR1 and CDR2 from the germline V gene are MNHEY and SMNVEV (reference sequence). The CDR3 DNA follows: TGTGCCAGCGCCTCGGCGGGTTTGGGCAATCAGCCCCAGCATTTT. Translation gives CASASAGLGNQPQHF.

With regard to this clone: The sample holds other DNA sequences that translate to the same CDR3. The V and J genes are TRBV7-9 and TRBJ1-1; a possible D gene is TRBD1 (5 bases). The germline V and J ends were trimmed by 3 bases and 2 bases, with 7 bases remaining between them. The germline V gene has CDR1 SEHNR and CDR2 FQNEAQ (reference sequence). The CDR3 totals 13 residues. CDR3 protein: CASSLTVNTEAFF. CDR3 in DNA: TGTGCCAGCAGCTTGACAGTAAACACTGAAGCTTTCTTT. The full variable domain, with the rest looked up from reference TRBV7-9 and TRBJ1-1, is DTGVSQNPRHKITKRGQNVTFRCDPISEHNRLYWYRQTLGQGPEFLTYFQNEAQLEKSRLLSDRFSAERPKGSFSTLEIQRTEQGDSAMYLCASSLTVNTEAFFGQGTRLTVV.